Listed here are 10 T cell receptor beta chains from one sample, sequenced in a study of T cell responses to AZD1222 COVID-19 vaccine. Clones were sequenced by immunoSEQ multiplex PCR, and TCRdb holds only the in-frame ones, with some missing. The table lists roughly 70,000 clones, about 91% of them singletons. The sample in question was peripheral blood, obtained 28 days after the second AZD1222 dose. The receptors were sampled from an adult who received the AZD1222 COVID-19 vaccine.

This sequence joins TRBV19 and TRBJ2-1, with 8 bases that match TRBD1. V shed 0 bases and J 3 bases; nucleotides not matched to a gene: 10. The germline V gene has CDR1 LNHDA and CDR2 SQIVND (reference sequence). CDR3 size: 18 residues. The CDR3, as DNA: TGTGCCAGTAGTATAGAATTGGCAGGGGGCCGTGTCTACAATGAGCAGTTCTTC. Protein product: CASSIELAGGRVYNEQFF.

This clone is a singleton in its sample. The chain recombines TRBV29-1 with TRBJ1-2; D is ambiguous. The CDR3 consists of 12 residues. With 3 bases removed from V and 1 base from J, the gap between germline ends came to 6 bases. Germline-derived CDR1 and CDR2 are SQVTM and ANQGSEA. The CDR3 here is CSVDSLNYGYTF. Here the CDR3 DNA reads TGCAGCGTTGATAGCCTTAACTATGGCTACACCTTC.

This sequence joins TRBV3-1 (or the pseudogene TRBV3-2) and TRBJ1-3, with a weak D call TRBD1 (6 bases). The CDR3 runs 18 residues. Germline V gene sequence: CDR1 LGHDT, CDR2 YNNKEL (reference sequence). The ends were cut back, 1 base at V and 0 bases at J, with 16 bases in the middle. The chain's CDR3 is CASSQGGQGSLSGNTIYF. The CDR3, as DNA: TGTGCCAGCAGCCAAGGAGGCCAGGGGTCCCTCTCTGGAAACACCATATATTTT.

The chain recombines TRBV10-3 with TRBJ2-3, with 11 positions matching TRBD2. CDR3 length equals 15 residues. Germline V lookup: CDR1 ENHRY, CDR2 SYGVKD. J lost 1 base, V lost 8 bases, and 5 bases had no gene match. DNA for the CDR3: TGTGCCATCGCGACTAGCGGGGTAGGCACAGATACGCAGTATTTT. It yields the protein CAIATSGVGTDTQYF.

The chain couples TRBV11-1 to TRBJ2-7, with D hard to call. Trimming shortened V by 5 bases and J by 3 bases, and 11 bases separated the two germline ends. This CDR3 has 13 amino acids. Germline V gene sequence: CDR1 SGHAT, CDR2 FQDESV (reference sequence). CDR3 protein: CASSLMSDYEQYF. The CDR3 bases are TGTGCCAGCAGCCTGATGTCGGACTACGAGCAGTACTTC.

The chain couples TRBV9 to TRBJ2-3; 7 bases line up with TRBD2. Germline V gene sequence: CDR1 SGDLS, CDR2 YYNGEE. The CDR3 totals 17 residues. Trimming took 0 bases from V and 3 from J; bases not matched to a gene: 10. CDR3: CASSVDPAGTLTDTQYF. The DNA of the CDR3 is TGTGCCAGCAGCGTAGATCCAGCGGGGACCCTAACAGATACGCAGTATTTT.

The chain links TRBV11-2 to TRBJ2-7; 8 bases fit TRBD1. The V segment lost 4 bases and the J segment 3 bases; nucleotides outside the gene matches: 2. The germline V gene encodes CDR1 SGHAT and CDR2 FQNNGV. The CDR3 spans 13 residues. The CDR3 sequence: CASSSGTGYEQYF. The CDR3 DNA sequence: TGTGCCAGCAGCTCCGGGACAGGCTACGAGCAGTACTTC.

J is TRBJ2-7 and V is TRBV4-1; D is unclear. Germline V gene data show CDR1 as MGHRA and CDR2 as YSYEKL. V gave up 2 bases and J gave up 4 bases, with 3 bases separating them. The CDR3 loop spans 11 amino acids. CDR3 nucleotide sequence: TGCGCCAGCAGCCAAAATTACGAGCAGTACTTC. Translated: CASSQNYEQYF.

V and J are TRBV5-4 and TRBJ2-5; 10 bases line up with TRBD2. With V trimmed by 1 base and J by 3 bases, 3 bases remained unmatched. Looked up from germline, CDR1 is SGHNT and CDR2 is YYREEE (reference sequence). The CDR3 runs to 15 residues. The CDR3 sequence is CASSLRTSGKETQYF. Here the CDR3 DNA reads TGTGCCAGCAGCTTGAGGACTAGCGGTAAAGAGACCCAGTACTTC.

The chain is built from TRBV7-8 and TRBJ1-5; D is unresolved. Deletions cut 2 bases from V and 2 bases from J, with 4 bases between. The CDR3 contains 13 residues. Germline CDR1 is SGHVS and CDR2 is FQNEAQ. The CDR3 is CASSLLRNQPQHF. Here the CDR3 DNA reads TGTGCCAGCAGCTTACTGCGCAATCAGCCCCAGCATTTT. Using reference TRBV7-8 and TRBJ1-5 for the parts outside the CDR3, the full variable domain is GAGVSQSPRYKVAKRGQDVALRCDPISGHVSLFWYQQALGQGPEFLTYFQNEAQLDKSGLPSDRFFAERPEGSVSTLKIQRTQQEDSAVYLCASSLLRNQPQHFGDGTRLSIL.